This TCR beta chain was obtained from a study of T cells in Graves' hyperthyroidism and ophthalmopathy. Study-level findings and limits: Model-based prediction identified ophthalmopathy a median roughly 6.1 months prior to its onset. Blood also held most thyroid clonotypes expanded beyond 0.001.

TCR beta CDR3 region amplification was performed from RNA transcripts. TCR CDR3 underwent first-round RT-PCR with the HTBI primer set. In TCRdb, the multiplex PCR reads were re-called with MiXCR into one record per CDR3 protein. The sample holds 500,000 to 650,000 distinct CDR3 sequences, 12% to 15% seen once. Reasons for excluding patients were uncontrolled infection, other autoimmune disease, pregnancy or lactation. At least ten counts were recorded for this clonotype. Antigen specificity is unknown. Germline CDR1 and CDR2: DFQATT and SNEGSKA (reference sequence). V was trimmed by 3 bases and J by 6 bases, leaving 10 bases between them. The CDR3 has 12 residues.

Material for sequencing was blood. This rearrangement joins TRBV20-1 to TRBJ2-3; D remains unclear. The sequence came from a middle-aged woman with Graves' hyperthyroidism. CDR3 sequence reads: CSARGPADTQYF. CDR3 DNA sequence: TGCAGTGCTAGGGGCCCGGCTGATACGCAGTATTTT.